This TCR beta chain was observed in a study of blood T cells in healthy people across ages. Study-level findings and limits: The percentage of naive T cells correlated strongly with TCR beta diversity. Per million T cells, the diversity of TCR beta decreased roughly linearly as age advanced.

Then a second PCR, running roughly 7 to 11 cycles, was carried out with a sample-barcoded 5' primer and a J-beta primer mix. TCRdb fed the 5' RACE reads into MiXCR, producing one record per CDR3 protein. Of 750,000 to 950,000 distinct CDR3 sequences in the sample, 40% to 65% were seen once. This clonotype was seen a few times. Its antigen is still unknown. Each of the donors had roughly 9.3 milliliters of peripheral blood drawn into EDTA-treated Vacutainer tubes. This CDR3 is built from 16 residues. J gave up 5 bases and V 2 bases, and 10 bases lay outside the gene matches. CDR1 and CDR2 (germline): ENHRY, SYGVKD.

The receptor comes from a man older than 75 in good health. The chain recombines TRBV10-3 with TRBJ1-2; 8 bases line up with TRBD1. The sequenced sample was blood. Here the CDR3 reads CAISEGQGTVRYGYTF. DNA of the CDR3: TGTGCCATCAGTGAGGGACAGGGTACTGTTCGGTATGGCTACACCTTC.